Shown below are 14 T cell receptor beta chains from a single sample sequenced in a study of blood T cell repertoires in COVID-19. The assay was immunoSEQ multiplex PCR, and TCRdb's table has in-frame clones only and misses some. The sample carries under 120,000 clones, around 80% recorded once. Sequenced input: peripheral blood. The receptors come from a man aged 65 to 79 with active or convalescent COVID-19.

Only one count was recorded for this clone. The chain combines TRBV3-1 (or the pseudogene TRBV3-2) with TRBJ2-1; 10 bases are shared with TRBD2. The junction had 7 bases not matched to a gene; V was cut back by 4 bases and J by 4 bases. The CDR3 is 16 amino acids. Germline lookup yields CDR1 LGHDT and CDR2 YNNKEL (reference sequence). This CDR3 reads CASSRQLAGRYNEQFF. CDR3 coding DNA: TGTGCCAGCAGCCGACAACTAGCGGGGAGGTACAATGAGCAGTTCTTC.

The V call is TRBV2, the J call TRBJ2-7, with D possibly being TRBD2 (5 bases). The germline V and J ends were trimmed by 4 bases and 0 bases, with 19 bases remaining between them. The CDR3 is 17 amino acids. Germline CDR1 is SNHLY and CDR2 is FYNNEI. The CDR3 nucleotides are TGTGCCAGCAGTGTTCCTACGAGTCCGGGAAGCTCCTACGAGCAGTACTTC. It specifies CASSVPTSPGSSYEQYF.

The chain couples TRBV29-1 to TRBJ2-5, with D possibly being TRBD1 (5 bases). CDR1 and CDR2 from the germline V gene are SQVTM and ANQGSEA. The CDR3 consists of 13 residues. Between the trimmed V and J ends, which lost 8 bases and 5 bases, there was a span of 18 bases. Written as DNA, the CDR3 is TGCAGCCAAGCCCGGGCAGGGATGGAGACCCAGTACTTC. Protein product: CSQARAGMETQYF.

This rearrangement joins TRBV2 to TRBJ2-5, with TRBD2 matching 14 bases. The CDR3 spans 13 residues. Trimming took 9 bases from V and 4 from J; bases not matched to a gene: 1. Germline loops: CDR1 SNHLY, CDR2 FYNNEI. The CDR3 spells CARGLAGVETQYF. The DNA of the CDR3 is TGTGCCAGGGGACTAGCGGGAGTAGAGACCCAGTACTTC.

The chain links TRBV27 to TRBJ2-7; 8 bases are shared with TRBD2. Germline CDR1 and CDR2: MNHEY and SMNVEV (reference sequence). The CDR3 sequence is 17 residues long. V lost 0 bases to trimming and J lost 3 bases; unmatched junction nucleotides: 10. CDR3 nucleotides: TGTGCCAGCAGTTTATCGCAGCCGGCTAGCGGGTACTACGAGCAGTACTTC. This translates into CASSLSQPASGYYEQYF.

There are a few counts of this clone. In DNA, the CDR3 is TGTGCCAGCAGCCCCGGACAGGCGGGAGAGCAGTACTTC. It codes for CASSPGQAGEQYF. V gene TRBV11-2 combines with J gene TRBJ2-7, with D perhaps TRBD1 (7 bases). With 5 bases removed from V and 7 bases from J, the gap between germline ends came to 15 bases. The germline gives CDR1 SGHAT, CDR2 FQNNGV. This CDR3 is 13 amino acids long.

The V and J genes are TRBV10-3 and TRBJ1-5; D not resolved. Germline loops: CDR1 ENHRY, CDR2 SYGVKD. The CDR3 contains 14 residues. V was trimmed by 3 bases and J by 6 bases, leaving 12 bases between them. The chain's CDR3 is CAISDFGGAQPQHF. The CDR3 bases are TGTGCCATCAGTGATTTCGGAGGCGCTCAGCCCCAGCATTTT.

This clone was picked up a small number of times. Other DNA sequences of this sample code for an identical CDR3. The chain has TRBV19 and TRBJ2-3; possibly TRBD2 for D (5 bases). There are 15 residues in the CDR3. Trimming stripped 1 base from V and 2 bases from J, with 10 bases between. Germline CDR1 reads LNHDA; CDR2 reads SQIVND (reference sequence). CDR3 DNA sequence: TGTGCCAGTAGTATAGGGGCGGGTCTCACAGATACGCAGTATTTT. Translated: CASSIGAGLTDTQYF.

The V call is TRBV10-2, the J call TRBJ1-2; TRBD1 matches 11 bases. CDR3 size: 12 residues. Per germline, CDR1 WSHSY and CDR2 SAAADI. V trimming: 7 bases; J trimming: 7 bases; junction bases outside the gene matches: 2. The CDR3 protein is CASTGTGGGYTF. DNA of the CDR3: TGCGCCAGCACTGGGACAGGGGGTGGCTACACCTTC.

As regards this clone: Other DNA sequences in the sample encode the same CDR3. The chain couples TRBV18 to TRBJ1-1; D gene unclear. The V end was cut by 0 bases, the J end by 4 bases, with 6 bases between. The germline V gene has CDR1 KGHSH and CDR2 LQKENI. The CDR3 extends over 13 amino acids. CDR3 residues: CASSPPGRTEAFF. CDR3 coding DNA: TGTGCCAGCTCACCACCGGGCCGCACTGAAGCTTTCTTT.

The chain employs TRBV10-2 and TRBJ2-5; 9 bases align to TRBD2. The junction had 5 bases not matched to a gene; V was cut back by 4 bases and J by 5 bases. There are 14 residues in the CDR3. Germline values: CDR1 WSHSY, CDR2 SAAADI. The CDR3 reads CASSAGTSLETQYF. The CDR3 coding sequence is TGCGCCAGCAGTGCTGGGACTAGCCTGGAGACCCAGTACTTC.

The chain employs TRBV6-5 and TRBJ1-2; tentatively, D is TRBD1 (6 bases). V was shortened by 6 bases and J by 2 bases, with 10 bases between the two germline ends. CDR1 MNHEY and CDR2 SVGAGI come from the germline V gene. The CDR3 runs to 13 residues. The CDR3, as DNA: TGTGCCAGCAGGAAGGGGGGGAACTATGGCTACACCTTC. Translation gives CASRKGGNYGYTF.

The chain uses TRBV6-6 and TRBJ2-7; a weak D match, TRBD1 (6 bases). V was trimmed by 7 bases and J by 0 bases, leaving 16 bases between them. Germline lookup yields CDR1 MNHNY and CDR2 SVGAGI (reference sequence). There are 15 residues in the CDR3. Here the CDR3 DNA reads TGTGCCAGCACTAACCGGGACACCCTCTCCTACGAGCAGTACTTC. Translated, it gives CASTNRDTLSYEQYF.

This chain connects TRBV4-1 to TRBJ2-1; 9 nucleotides match TRBD2. With 4 bases clipped from V and 4 bases from J, the junction kept 5 bases outside the gene matches. The germline V gene encodes CDR1 MGHRA and CDR2 YSYEKL. The CDR3 is 15 amino acids. CDR3 coding DNA: TGCGCCAGCAGCCTCTTAGCGGGGGCTTACAATGAGCAGTTCTTC. Encoded protein: CASSLLAGAYNEQFF.